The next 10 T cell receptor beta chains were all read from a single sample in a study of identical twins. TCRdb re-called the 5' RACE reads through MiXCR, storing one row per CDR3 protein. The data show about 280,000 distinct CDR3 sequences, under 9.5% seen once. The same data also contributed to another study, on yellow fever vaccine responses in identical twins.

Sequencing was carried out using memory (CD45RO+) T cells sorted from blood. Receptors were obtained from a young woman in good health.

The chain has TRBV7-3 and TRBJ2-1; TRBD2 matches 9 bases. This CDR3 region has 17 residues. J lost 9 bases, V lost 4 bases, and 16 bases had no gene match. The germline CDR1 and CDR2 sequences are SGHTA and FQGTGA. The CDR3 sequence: CASSSYSGRRGGGEQFF. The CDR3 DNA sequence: TGTGCCAGCAGCTCCTATAGCGGGAGACGAGGGGGCGGTGAGCAGTTCTTC.

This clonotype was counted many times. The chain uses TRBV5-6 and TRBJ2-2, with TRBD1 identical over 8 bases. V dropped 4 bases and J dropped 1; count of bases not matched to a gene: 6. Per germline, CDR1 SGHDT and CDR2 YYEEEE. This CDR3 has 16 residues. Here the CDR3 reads CASSPQGAWNTGELFF. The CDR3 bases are TGTGCCAGCAGCCCCCAGGGGGCATGGAACACCGGGGAGCTGTTTTTT.

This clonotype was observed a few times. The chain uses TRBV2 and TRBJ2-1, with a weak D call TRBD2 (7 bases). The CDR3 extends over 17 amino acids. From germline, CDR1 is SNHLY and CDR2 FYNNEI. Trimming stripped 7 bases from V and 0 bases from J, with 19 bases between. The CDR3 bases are TGTGCCAGCATTAGAGAGGGGGGGGTTCCCTCCTACAATGAGCAGTTCTTC. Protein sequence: CASIREGGVPSYNEQFF.

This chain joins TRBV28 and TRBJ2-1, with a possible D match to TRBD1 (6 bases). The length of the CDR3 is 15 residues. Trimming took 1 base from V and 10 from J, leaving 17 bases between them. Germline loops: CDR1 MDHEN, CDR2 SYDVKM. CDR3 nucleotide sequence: TGTGCCAGCAGTTTATACAGGGTGGTCTCCAGGGAGCAGTTCTTC. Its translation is CASSLYRVVSREQFF.

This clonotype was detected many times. CDR3 DNA sequence: TGCAGCGTGGTACAGGGCTCTGGAAACACCATATATTTT. Amino acid sequence: CSVVQGSGNTIYF. The rearrangement links TRBV29-1 to TRBJ1-3; D may be TRBD1 (6 bases). With 6 bases removed from V and 0 bases from J, the gap between germline ends came to 9 bases. The CDR3 spans 13 residues. Germline values: CDR1 SQVTM, CDR2 ANQGSEA.

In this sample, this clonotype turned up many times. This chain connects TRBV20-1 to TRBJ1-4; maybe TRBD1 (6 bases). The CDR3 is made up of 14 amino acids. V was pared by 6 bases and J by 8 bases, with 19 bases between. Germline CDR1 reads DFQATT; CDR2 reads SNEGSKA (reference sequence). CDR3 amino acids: CSAGEGGGGEKLFF. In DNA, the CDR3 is TGCAGTGCCGGAGAGGGGGGAGGAGGGGAAAAACTGTTTTTT.

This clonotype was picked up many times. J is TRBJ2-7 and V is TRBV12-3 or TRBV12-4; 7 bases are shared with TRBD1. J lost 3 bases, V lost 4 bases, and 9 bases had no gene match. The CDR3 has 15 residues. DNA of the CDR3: TGTGCCAGCAGTTCCCCGACAGGGACCGTCTACGAGCAGTACTTC. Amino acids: CASSSPTGTVYEQYF.

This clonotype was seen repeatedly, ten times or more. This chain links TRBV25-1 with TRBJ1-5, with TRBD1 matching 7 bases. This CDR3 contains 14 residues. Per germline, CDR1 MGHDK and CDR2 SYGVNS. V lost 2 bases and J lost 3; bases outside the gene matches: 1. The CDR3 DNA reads TGTGCCAGCAGTGAAGACAGGGTCAATCAGCCCCAGCATTTT. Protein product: CASSEDRVNQPQHF.

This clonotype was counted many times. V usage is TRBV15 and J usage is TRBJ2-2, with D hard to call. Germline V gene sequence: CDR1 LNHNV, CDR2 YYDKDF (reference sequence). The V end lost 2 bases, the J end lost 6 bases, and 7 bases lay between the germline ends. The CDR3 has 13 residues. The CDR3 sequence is CATSRPSAGELFF. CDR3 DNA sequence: TGTGCCACCAGCAGACCCTCTGCCGGGGAGCTGTTTTTT.

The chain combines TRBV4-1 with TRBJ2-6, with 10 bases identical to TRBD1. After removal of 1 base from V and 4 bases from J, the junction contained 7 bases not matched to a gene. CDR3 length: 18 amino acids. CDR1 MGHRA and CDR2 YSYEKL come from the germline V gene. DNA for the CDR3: TGCGCCAGCAGCCAAGGGAGACAGGGGGCGGGAGGGGCCAACGTCCTGACTTTC. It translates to CASSQGRQGAGGANVLTF.